This T cell receptor beta chain was recorded in a study of T cell responses to AZD1222 COVID-19 vaccine. The V and J ends lost 3 bases and 7 bases respectively, with 10 bases between them. This CDR3 spans 13 amino acids. CDR1 MNHEY and CDR2 SMNVEV come from the germline V gene (reference sequence). The table came from immunoSEQ multiplex PCR; TCRdb's copy has only in-frame clones and leaves some out. The sample yields 150,000 to 200,000 clones, roughly 88% seen once. The count of this clone is one. This chain links TRBV27 with TRBJ1-5, with no clear D. Sample: peripheral blood, taken 28 days after the second AZD1222 dose. The source is an adult who received the AZD1222 COVID-19 vaccine. The DNA of the CDR3 is TGTGCCAGCAGTTTGTTCCGGGCCCAGCCCCAGCATTTT. This translates into CASSLFRAQPQHF.